This T cell receptor beta chain was found in a study of T cells in Graves' hyperthyroidism and ophthalmopathy. Study overall: At the time of initial diagnosis and before any treatment, peripheral blood was collected.

Broader study findings: Ophthalmopathy stood apart from stable hyperthyroidism in a 13 V-J model. Most thyroid clonotypes that were expanded above 0.001 also turned up in blood. Progression to ophthalmopathy was predicted a median of roughly seven months early.

This clonotype has a count of ten or more. What it binds is unknown. Template material for amplifying TCR beta CDR3 regions consisted of RNA transcripts. A first-round RT-PCR of the TCR CDR3 used the HTBI primer set. TCRdb independently ran MiXCR on the multiplex PCR reads; one entry per CDR3 protein. The sample lists more than 100,000 distinct CDR3 sequences, about 45% occurring once. Germline-derived CDR1 and CDR2 are KGHDR and SFDVKD. This CDR3 contains 16 residues. V lost 4 bases and J lost 2; bases outside the gene matches: 9. Material: blood. The chain is built from TRBV24-1 and TRBJ2-7; 8 nucleotides align to TRBD1. This clonotype originated in a man aged 40-49 years with Graves' hyperthyroidism. The CDR3 loop is CATSEKTGTGPYEQYF. For the CDR3, the DNA is TGTGCCACCAGTGAGAAAACCGGGACAGGACCCTACGAGCAGTACTTC.